Below are 24 T cell receptor beta chains sequenced from a single sample in a study of PD-1 blockade in mismatch repair-deficient tumors (TCRdb year 2017). The time point label corresponds to: 10-day in vitro stimulation with candidate neoantigen peptide 5. These TCRs' antigens remain unknown. The protocol used for the library was the immunoSEQ multiplex PCR assay. TCRdb provides this immuneACCESS table in a form limited to in-frame rearrangements. Some clones are lacking; in checked studies, under half of them reflect an unresolved V gene, and why the rest are absent is not known. The sample table shows around 14,000 clones, and about 84% are seen once. About 10% of the sample belongs to the ten largest clones. This specimen was cells cultured in vitro, taken from a patient treated with pembrolizumab. The receptor source for this set is an adult with mismatch repair-deficient cancer.

Only one count was recorded for this clone. V gene TRBV7-2 combines with J gene TRBJ2-3; 11 nucleotides align to TRBD2. Germline V gene lookup returns CDR1 SGHTA and CDR2 FQGNSA. V lost 0 bases and J lost 5; bases outside the gene matches: 7. The CDR3 has 17 residues. The CDR3 nucleotides read TGTGCCAGCAGCTTAGCGGCGACTAGCGGGAATCTAGATACGCAGTATTTT. Its translation is CASSLAATSGNLDTQYF.

The gene calls are TRBV7-6 and TRBJ2-7, with TRBD2 matching over 8 bases. V was pared by 3 bases and J by 6 bases, with 4 bases of the junction left unmatched. CDR1 and CDR2 (germline): SGHVS, FNYEAQ. The CDR3 spans 13 residues. This CDR3 reads CASSLPGTSEQYF. DNA of the CDR3: TGTGCCAGCAGCTTGCCCGGGACTAGCGAGCAGTACTTC.

The chain combines TRBV18 with TRBJ2-7; weak D call: TRBD2 (5 bases). V was clipped by 4 bases and J by 0 bases, with 16 bases between them. CDR1 is KGHSH, CDR2 LQKENI, per germline. The length of the CDR3 is 16 residues. This CDR3 reads CASSLPPGLSSYEQYF. The CDR3 bases are TGTGCCAGCTCACTACCTCCAGGACTGAGCTCCTACGAGCAGTACTTC.

The rearrangement joins TRBV4-1 to TRBJ2-1; D is perhaps TRBD2 (5 bases). CDR3 length: 15 residues. Germline V gene lookup returns CDR1 MGHRA and CDR2 YSYEKL. The ends were cut back, 4 bases at V and 4 bases at J, with 14 bases in the middle. CDR3 bases: TGCGCCAGCAGCCTACGGTCCGGACTTTACAATGAGCAGTTCTTC. Protein sequence: CASSLRSGLYNEQFF.

The chain combines TRBV10-3 with TRBJ1-1; no reliable D call. In germline, CDR1 is ENHRY, CDR2 SYGVKD. The CDR3 extends over 14 amino acids. Trimming removed 3 bases at V and 2 bases at J, with 10 bases between. CDR3 amino acids: CAISDWSANTEAFF. The CDR3, as DNA: TGTGCCATCAGTGATTGGTCAGCCAACACTGAAGCTTTCTTT.

The chain couples TRBV11-3 to TRBJ2-3; D may be TRBD2 (6 bases). The CDR3 consists of 15 residues. V lost 1 base and J lost 5, with 13 bases in between. Germline V gene data show CDR1 as SGHNT and CDR2 as YENEEA. CDR3 DNA sequence: TGTGCCAGCAGCTTAGTCGCTAGCGTAGAAGATACGCAGTATTTT. This translates into CASSLVASVEDTQYF.

The chain recombines TRBV12-2 with TRBJ1-5; the table gives TRBD1 as D, unverified against the DNA. TRBV12-2 is designated a pseudogene. This CDR3 has 16 residues. The CDR3 sequence: CASRLAKSGGNQPQHF. As DNA, the CDR3 is TGTGCAAGTCGCTTGGCGAAATCAGGGGGCAATCAGCCCCAGCATTTT.

The chain uses TRBV2 and TRBJ1-6; tentative D call: TRBD1 (6 bases). The V gene's germline CDR1 is SNHLY and CDR2 FYNNEI. This CDR3 has 14 amino acids. Trimming took 5 bases from V and 11 from J, leaving 16 bases between them. This chain's CDR3 is CASSPPPGVAPLHF. CDR3 nucleotide sequence: TGTGCCAGCAGTCCCCCCCCAGGGGTAGCACCCCTCCACTTT.

The chain couples TRBV9 to TRBJ2-5, with 11 bases fitting TRBD1. CDR1 SGDLS and CDR2 YYNGEE come from the germline V gene. The CDR3 is made up of 16 amino acids. J was trimmed by 3 bases and V by 0 bases; bases with no gene match: 4. This CDR3 is CASSVGTGGSEETQYF. DNA for the CDR3: TGTGCCAGCAGCGTAGGGACAGGGGGCTCGGAAGAGACCCAGTACTTC.

V and J are TRBV18 and TRBJ1-1; D not certain. The CDR3 sequence is 16 residues long. The germline gives CDR1 KGHSH, CDR2 LQKENI. V was trimmed by 3 bases and J by 0 bases, leaving 14 bases between them. CDR3 residues: CASSPGRSPMNTEAFF. For the CDR3, the DNA is TGTGCCAGCTCACCGGGTAGGAGTCCCATGAACACTGAAGCTTTCTTT.

There are a few counts of this clone. The rearrangement joins TRBV19 to TRBJ2-3; the match to TRBD2 covers 9 bases. This CDR3 contains 15 residues. Trimming took 6 bases from V and 0 from J; bases not matched to a gene: 4. Germline assignment: CDR1 LNHDA and CDR2 SQIVND (reference sequence). CDR3 sequence reads: CASRPSGVSTDTQYF. The DNA for the CDR3 is TGTGCCAGTAGGCCTAGCGGGGTTAGCACAGATACGCAGTATTTT.

The gene calls are TRBV7-9 and TRBJ2-5; D gene uncertain. The end of the DNA fits TRBJ2-7 better, so the J call may be wrong. Germline CDR1 reads SEHNR; CDR2 reads FQNEAQ (reference sequence). The length of the CDR3 is 12 residues. The DNA of the CDR3 is TGTGCCAGCAGCCTAAACTACTACGAGCAGTACTTC. This codes for CASSLNYYEQYF.

In the case of this clone: Mismatch with germline at one junction end may stem from a read error. This chain connects TRBV7-7 to TRBJ2-1; the match to TRBD2 covers 7 bases. CDR3 length equals 13 residues. The germline gives CDR1 SSHAT, CDR2 FNYEAQ (reference sequence). CDR3 coding DNA: TGTGCTAGCAGCTCGGGAGGTTACGATGAGCAGTTCTTC. Translated, it gives CASSSGGYDEQFF.

This clone was seen only a few times. V gene TRBV15 combines with J gene TRBJ2-7; the match to TRBD1 covers 7 bases. This CDR3 spans 15 amino acids. The trim removed 3 bases at V and 4 bases at J, leaving 9 bases unmatched. Germline CDR1 reads LNHNV; CDR2 reads YYDKDF (reference sequence). CDR3 residues: CATSSPGQREYEQYF. In nucleotides, the CDR3 is TGTGCCACCAGCAGCCCGGGACAGAGGGAGTACGAGCAGTACTTC.

The chain employs TRBV4-1 and TRBJ2-7; the match to TRBD1 covers 7 bases. The length of the CDR3 is 13 residues. Germline-derived CDR1 and CDR2 are MGHRA and YSYEKL. Losses at the gene ends were 1 base for V and 4 bases for J; bases not matched to a gene: 1. CDR3 nucleotide sequence: TGCGCCAGCAGCCAAGTACAGGGGTACGAGCAGTACTTC. Translated, it gives CASSQVQGYEQYF.

The chain joins TRBV7-3 to TRBJ1-5; D call uncertain. Germline CDR1 SGHTA, CDR2 FQGTGA. The V end was cut by 3 bases, the J end by 7 bases, with 10 bases between. The CDR3 contains 13 residues. The CDR3 nucleotides are TGTGCCAGCAGCTTGGATCGGGAGCAGCCCCAGCATTTT. Protein product: CASSLDREQPQHF.

The rearrangement uses TRBV7-9 and TRBJ2-1; D possibly corresponds to TRBD2 (5 bases). This CDR3 is built from 16 residues. Germline V lookup: CDR1 SEHNR, CDR2 FQNEAQ (reference sequence). Trimming pared 5 bases from V and 0 bases from J, leaving 14 bases between. The CDR3 DNA is TGTGCCAGCAGCCCAACGGGAATCCTCTCCTACAATGAGCAGTTCTTC. Its translation: CASSPTGILSYNEQFF.

This chain connects TRBV19 to TRBJ1-4, with a tentative D call TRBD1 (5 bases). The V end lost 5 bases, the J end lost 7 bases, and 17 bases lay between the germline ends. The CDR3 length is 15 residues. Per germline, CDR1 LNHDA and CDR2 SQIVND (reference sequence). CDR3 amino acids: CASSGRQIESEKLFF. The CDR3 region has the DNA TGTGCCAGTAGTGGGCGACAGATCGAGAGTGAAAAACTGTTTTTT.

This rearrangement joins TRBV18 to TRBJ2-1; D is unclear. Trimming removed 0 bases from V and 5 bases from J, with 8 bases in between. This CDR3 is built from 14 residues. In germline, CDR1 is KGHSH, CDR2 LQKENI. The DNA of the CDR3 is TGTGCCAGCTCACCACCGTCCAAGAACAATGAGCAGTTCTTC. It codes for CASSPPSKNNEQFF.

This clone was detected once. The V call is TRBV18, the J call TRBJ2-5, with D maybe TRBD1 (6 bases). Per germline, CDR1 KGHSH and CDR2 LQKENI. Trimming left V 3 bases short and J 5 bases short, with 13 bases between. This CDR3 contains 14 residues. CDR3 nucleotide sequence: TGTGCCAGCTCACCGCAGACAGGCGGGGAGACCCAGTACTTC. Amino acids: CASSPQTGGETQYF.

This chain joins TRBV6-6 and TRBJ1-2; D may be TRBD1 (6 bases). The V end was cut by 6 bases, the J end by 2 bases, with 16 bases between. This CDR3 is built from 15 residues. Germline-derived CDR1 and CDR2 are MNHNY and SVGAGI (reference sequence). For the CDR3, the DNA is TGTGCCAGCAGCTCAGACAGGCCTACCAACTATGGCTACACCTTC. Its protein product is CASSSDRPTNYGYTF.

This clone was found a few times. This chain links TRBV27 with TRBJ2-7; maybe TRBD2 (5 bases). Trimming stripped 3 bases from V and 1 base from J, with 7 bases between. The V gene's germline CDR1 is MNHEY and CDR2 SMNVEV (reference sequence). The CDR3 runs 13 residues. Written as DNA, the CDR3 is TGTGCCAGCAGTTTGGACTCATCCTACGAGCAGTACTTC. Protein: CASSLDSSYEQYF.

This clone was seen only a few times. The V and J genes are TRBV4-1 and TRBJ1-4; the D is unclear. V was shortened by 0 bases and J by 7 bases, with 0 bases between the two germline ends. The germline CDR1 and CDR2 sequences are MGHRA and YSYEKL. The CDR3 length is 11 residues. The CDR3 is CASSQDEKLFF. CDR3 in DNA: TGCGCCAGCAGCCAAGATGAAAAACTGTTTTTT.

A single count supports this clone. This chain joins TRBV7-2 and TRBJ1-2, with a tentative D call TRBD1 (6 bases). The CDR3 runs to 14 residues. Per the germline V gene, CDR1 is SGHTA and CDR2 is FQGNSA. V was pared by 3 bases and J by 7 bases, with 15 bases between. CDR3 residues: CASSFGGPQAGYTF. The CDR3 region has the DNA TGTGCCAGCAGCTTTGGGGGCCCGCAAGCTGGCTACACCTTC.